One and the same sample provided the 19 T cell receptor beta chains below, sequenced in a study of shared clonotypes between healthy human individuals. Libraries were prepared by immunoSEQ multiplex PCR; TCRdb keeps only in-frame clonotypes and omits some of them. The table includes 1.5 million to 1.9 million clones, 98% detected once. Sequencing was performed on naive CD4+ T cells sorted from blood. This sample's subset: CD45RA+ positively selected. Every receptor here comes from a man aged 25 to 45 in good health.

The rearrangement joins TRBV10-3 to TRBJ2-2, with D possibly being TRBD1 (5 bases). The CDR3 runs to 16 residues. V gave up 0 bases and J gave up 5 bases, with 13 bases separating them. Germline-derived CDR1 and CDR2 are ENHRY and SYGVKD. The CDR3: CAISESTIRETGELFF. CDR3 DNA sequence: TGTGCCATCAGTGAGTCCACCATCAGGGAAACCGGGGAGCTGTTTTTT.

The gene calls are TRBV14 and TRBJ2-1, with D unresolved. The V and J ends lost 4 bases and 0 bases respectively, with 10 bases between them. The CDR3 is made up of 15 amino acids. The germline V gene has CDR1 SGHDN and CDR2 FVKESK. As DNA, the CDR3 is TGTGCCAGCAGCCCGAATGTGGGCTCCTACAATGAGCAGTTCTTC. Translation: CASSPNVGSYNEQFF.

The chain uses TRBV30 and TRBJ1-2; D perhaps matches TRBD1 (5 bases). V was shortened by 1 base and J by 3 bases, with 12 bases between the two germline ends. Looked up from germline, CDR1 is GTSNPN and CDR2 is SVGIG (reference sequence). The CDR3 has 14 amino acids. The CDR3 DNA is TGTGCCTGGAGTGGACAGCCTACTGACTATGGCTACACCTTC. Its protein product is CAWSGQPTDYGYTF. The full variable domain, with the rest looked up from reference TRBV30 and TRBJ1-2, is SQTIHQWPATLVQPVGSPLSLECTVEGTSNPNLYWYRQAAGRGLQLLFYSVGIGQISSEVPQNLSASRPQDRQFILSSKKLLLSDSGFYLCAWSGQPTDYGYTFGSGTRLTVV.

The chain uses TRBV5-1 and TRBJ1-1; D might be TRBD1 (5 bases). The ends were cut back, 6 bases at V and 0 bases at J, with 15 bases in the middle. This CDR3 has 15 amino acids. CDR1 SGHRS and CDR2 YFSETQ come from the germline V gene. This CDR3 is CASTPQSGLNTEAFF. For the CDR3, the DNA is TGCGCCAGCACGCCCCAGTCAGGGTTGAACACTGAAGCTTTCTTT. The full variable domain, in which reference TRBV5-1 and TRBJ1-1 provide the parts outside the CDR3, is KAGVTQTPRYLIKTRGQQVTLSCSPISGHRSVSWYQQTPGQGLQFLFEYFSETQRNKGNFPGRFSGRQFSNSRSEMNVSTLELGDSALYLCASTPQSGLNTEAFFGQGTRLTVV.

This chain uses TRBV5-1 with TRBJ2-1; 7 bases are shared with TRBD1. Per germline, CDR1 SGHRS and CDR2 YFSETQ. The CDR3 spans 14 residues. Losses at the gene ends were 4 bases for V and 5 bases for J; bases not matched to a gene: 6. CDR3 in amino acids: CASSPGQINNEQFF. As DNA, the CDR3 is TGCGCCAGCAGCCCGGGACAGATAAACAATGAGCAGTTCTTC. The full variable domain, completed using reference TRBV5-1 and TRBJ2-1, is KAGVTQTPRYLIKTRGQQVTLSCSPISGHRSVSWYQQTPGQGLQFLFEYFSETQRNKGNFPGRFSGRQFSNSRSEMNVSTLELGDSALYLCASSPGQINNEQFFGPGTRLTVL.

This clone was found once. The chain carries TRBV2 and TRBJ2-1, with 10 positions matching TRBD2. V shed 6 bases, J shed 6 bases, and the junction held 5 bases outside the gene matches. Looked up from germline, CDR1 is SNHLY and CDR2 is FYNNEI. This CDR3 has 14 amino acids. In nucleotides, the CDR3 is TGTGCCAGCAGGGGGACTAGCGTAGGCAATGAGCAGTTCTTC. It encodes CASRGTSVGNEQFF.

This clone was seen a single time. The CDR3 spells CASSELEGRGNQPQHF. CDR3 nucleotides: TGCGCCAGCAGTGAGTTGGAGGGAAGGGGCAATCAGCCCCAGCATTTT. The chain is built from TRBV10-2 and TRBJ1-5; D is ambiguous. Per germline, CDR1 WSHSY and CDR2 SAAADI. Trimming took off 1 base at V and 2 bases at J, with 12 bases between the two ends. The CDR3 is made up of 16 amino acids.

The chain employs TRBV25-1 and TRBJ1-5; no reliable D call. This CDR3 contains 15 residues. Trimming pared 6 bases from V and 5 bases from J, leaving 17 bases between. The germline V gene encodes CDR1 MGHDK and CDR2 SYGVNS. The CDR3 loop is CASSGSNPGDQPQHF. CDR3 bases: TGTGCCAGCAGCGGGAGCAACCCTGGGGATCAGCCCCAGCATTTT.

The rearrangement uses TRBV7-8 and TRBJ1-2; D is perhaps TRBD1 (6 bases). Looked up from germline, CDR1 is SGHVS and CDR2 is FQNEAQ. The CDR3 loop spans 16 amino acids. V lost 0 bases to trimming and J lost 5 bases, with 16 bases between them. The CDR3 region has the DNA TGTGCCAGCAGCTTAGCGCAAACGACAGGACGTTATGGCTACACCTTC. Its protein product is CASSLAQTTGRYGYTF.

The chain has TRBV28 and TRBJ2-5; the match to TRBD1 covers 7 bases. V was pared by 7 bases and J by 0 bases, with 8 bases of the junction left unmatched. Germline assignment: CDR1 MDHEN and CDR2 SYDVKM. CDR3 size: 15 residues. CDR3 sequence: CASTPMTGYQETQYF. In DNA, the CDR3 is TGTGCCAGCACCCCGATGACAGGGTACCAAGAGACCCAGTACTTC.

This chain uses TRBV5-1 with TRBJ2-1, with TRBD2 identical over 8 bases. V was pared by 4 bases and J by 0 bases, with 6 bases of the junction left unmatched. Germline-derived CDR1 and CDR2 are SGHRS and YFSETQ. The CDR3 extends over 16 amino acids. The CDR3 protein is CASSPAGASSYNEQFF. CDR3 nucleotide sequence: TGCGCCAGCAGCCCAGCGGGGGCGTCCTCCTACAATGAGCAGTTCTTC. The variable domain in full, completed from reference TRBV5-1 and TRBJ2-1, reads KAGVTQTPRYLIKTRGQQVTLSCSPISGHRSVSWYQQTPGQGLQFLFEYFSETQRNKGNFPGRFSGRQFSNSRSEMNVSTLELGDSALYLCASSPAGASSYNEQFFGPGTRLTVL.

The genes are TRBV11-2 and TRBJ2-5, with 7 positions matching TRBD2. CDR1 and CDR2 from the germline V gene are SGHAT and FQNNGV. The CDR3 has 15 amino acids. V was clipped by 2 bases and J by 7 bases; unmatched bases: 10. CDR3 bases: TGTGCCAGCAGCTTAACTAGCGACGGCCTCCGGACCCAGTACTTC. Translating gives CASSLTSDGLRTQYF.

J is TRBJ2-5 and V is TRBV5-4, with a possible D match to TRBD1 (5 bases). CDR1 is SGHNT and CDR2 is YYREEE in the germline V gene (reference sequence). The V end lost 4 bases, the J end lost 5 bases, and 15 bases lay between the germline ends. The CDR3 covers 14 residues. This CDR3 reads CASSPRAGGETQYF. CDR3 in DNA: TGTGCCAGCAGCCCCAGGGCCGGTGGGGAGACCCAGTACTTC.

The chain carries TRBV30 and TRBJ2-7, with D maybe TRBD1 (5 bases). Per the germline V gene, CDR1 is GTSNPN and CDR2 is SVGIG (reference sequence). The CDR3 runs 14 residues. V was trimmed by 3 bases and J by 6 bases, leaving 18 bases between them. CDR3 amino acids: CAWSRVSHISEQYF. The CDR3 DNA reads as TGTGCCTGGAGCAGGGTCTCCCATATATCCGAGCAGTACTTC. Full variable domain (remainder filled in from reference TRBV30 and TRBJ2-7): SQTIHQWPATLVQPVGSPLSLECTVEGTSNPNLYWYRQAAGRGLQLLFYSVGIGQISSEVPQNLSASRPQDRQFILSSKKLLLSDSGFYLCAWSRVSHISEQYFGPGTRLTVT.

This clone was recorded a few times. Other DNA sequences from this sample encode an identical CDR3 as well. V gene TRBV29-1 combines with J gene TRBJ2-5; D tentatively reads TRBD1 or TRBD2 (5 bases each). The V and J ends lost 4 bases and 5 bases respectively, with 5 bases between them. Germline CDR1 SQVTM, CDR2 ANQGSEA. The CDR3 contains 10 residues. CDR3 bases: TGCAGCGTTGGGGGGGAGACCCAGTACTTC. Translating it yields CSVGGETQYF. The entire variable domain, with the rest obtained from reference TRBV29-1 and TRBJ2-5, is as follows: SAVISQKPSRDICQRGTSLTIQCQVDSQVTMMFWYRQQPGQSLTLIATANQGSEATYESGFVIDKFPISRPNLTFSTLTVSNMSPEDSSIYLCSVGGETQYFGPGTRLLVL.

J is TRBJ1-5 and V is TRBV11-2; D is perhaps TRBD1 (5 bases). There are 13 residues in the CDR3. V was cut by 4 bases and J by 5 bases, with 9 bases left in between. Germline assignment: CDR1 SGHAT and CDR2 FQNNGV. CDR3 bases: TGTGCCAGCAGCTCTTCAGGGCATCAGCCCCAGCATTTT. Its translation is CASSSSGHQPQHF.

This chain connects TRBV7-3 to TRBJ2-1; 8 bases are a match to TRBD2. CDR1 is SGHTA and CDR2 is FQGTGA in the germline V gene. The V segment lost 3 bases and the J segment 9 bases; nucleotides outside the gene matches: 7. This CDR3 region has 14 residues. CDR3 bases: TGTGCCAGCAGCTTGACAGCGGGGGATGGTGAGCAGTTCTTC. As protein: CASSLTAGDGEQFF.

This chain uses TRBV9 with TRBJ2-5; TRBD2 matches at 10 bases. V trimming: 3 bases; J trimming: 2 bases; junction bases outside the gene matches: 10. The CDR3 runs to 17 residues. Germline V CDR1 and CDR2: SGDLS, YYNGEE. The DNA of the CDR3 is TGTGCCAGCAGCGCCCGGACTAGCGGCCCCCAGCAAGAGACCCAGTACTTC. This sequence encodes CASSARTSGPQQETQYF.

This clone was seen a single time. This chain connects TRBV11-2 to TRBJ1-4, with TRBD1 as a possible D gene (5 bases). The CDR3 loop spans 15 amino acids. From germline, CDR1 is SGHAT and CDR2 FQNNGV. Trimming cost V 0 bases and J 10 bases, with 15 bases left between them. This chain's CDR3 is CASSLEAGYNRKLFF. The CDR3 nucleotides read TGTGCCAGCAGCTTAGAGGCAGGGTATAATAGAAAACTGTTTTTT.